The clone carrying this T cell receptor beta chain showed up just once. V was cut by 2 bases and J by 6 bases, with 8 bases left in between. The CDR3 extends over 13 amino acids. Germline-derived CDR1 and CDR2 are MNHEY and SVGAGI. This entry belongs to a study of cytomegalovirus exposure and HLA in healthy donors. This PCR relied on a set of 60 Vbeta primers and 13 Jbeta primers. Using immunoSEQ multiplex PCR, the repertoire was profiled, and TCRdb retains in-frame clones only, with some absent. The sample holds about 99,000 clones, less than 85% seen once. The chain is built from TRBV6-5 and TRBJ2-1; perhaps TRBD2 as D (6 bases). This TCR came from a woman aged 18-30 years in good health and CMV-seropositive. Sequencing was performed on PBMCs. The CDR3 sequence is CASSYTGGNEQFF. The CDR3 bases are TGTGCCAGCAGTTACACCGGGGGCAATGAGCAGTTCTTC.